This T cell receptor (beta chain) came from a study of T-cell memory formation after mild COVID-19. The CDR3 contains 15 residues. Trimming cost V 4 bases and J 2 bases, with 14 bases left between them. CDR1 and CDR2 from the germline V gene are SGHNT and YYREEE (reference sequence). Whole-study results and caveats: In second-wave clones peaking day 37, SARS-CoV-2 specificity remained unconfirmed.

This clonotype occurred many times. Its cognate antigen is unknown. TCRdb passed the 5' RACE reads through MiXCR, listing each CDR3 protein once. This sample has around 180,000 distinct CDR3 sequences, with 15% to 20% found just once. The J gene is TRBJ2-3, the V gene TRBV5-4; tentative D call: TRBD2 (5 bases). The receptor's source is an adult woman who had mild COVID-19 (a few samples of this study predate the infection). Cell type and time point are not known. What was sequenced was PBMCs or a T cell subset sorted from them (not recorded which). The CDR3 DNA sequence: TGTGCCAGCAGCGAACTAGTATCTGACACAGATACGCAGTATTTT. Translated: CASSELVSDTDTQYF.